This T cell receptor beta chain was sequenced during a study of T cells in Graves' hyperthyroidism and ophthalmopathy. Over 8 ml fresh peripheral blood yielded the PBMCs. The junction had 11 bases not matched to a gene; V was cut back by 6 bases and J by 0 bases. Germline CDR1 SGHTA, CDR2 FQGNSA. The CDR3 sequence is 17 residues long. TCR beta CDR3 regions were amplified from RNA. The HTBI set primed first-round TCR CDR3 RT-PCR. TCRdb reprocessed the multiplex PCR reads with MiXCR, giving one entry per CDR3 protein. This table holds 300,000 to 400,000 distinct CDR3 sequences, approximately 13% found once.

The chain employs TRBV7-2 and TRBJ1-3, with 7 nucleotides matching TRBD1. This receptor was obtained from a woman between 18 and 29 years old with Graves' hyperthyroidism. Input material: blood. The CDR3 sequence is CASRRAGTDFSGNTIYF. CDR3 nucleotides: TGTGCCAGCAGGCGAGCCGGGACAGACTTCTCTGGAAACACCATATATTTT.